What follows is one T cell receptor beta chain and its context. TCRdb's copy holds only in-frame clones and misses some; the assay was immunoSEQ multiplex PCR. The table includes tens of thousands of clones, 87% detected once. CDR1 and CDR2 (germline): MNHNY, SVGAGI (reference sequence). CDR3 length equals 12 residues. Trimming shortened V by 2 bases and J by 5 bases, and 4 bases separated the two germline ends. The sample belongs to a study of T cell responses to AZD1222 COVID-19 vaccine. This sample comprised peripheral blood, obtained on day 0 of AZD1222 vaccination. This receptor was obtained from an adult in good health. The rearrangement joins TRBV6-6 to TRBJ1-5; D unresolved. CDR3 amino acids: CASSYDDQPQHF. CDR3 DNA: TGTGCCAGCAGTTACGATGATCAGCCCCAGCATTTT.